The rows below give T cell receptor beta chains drawn from one sample of a study of shared clonotypes between healthy human individuals. Data came from immunoSEQ multiplex PCR; TCRdb stores just in-frame clones and leaves some out. The data show around 2.1 million clones, 85% to 95% seen once. What was sequenced was naive CD8+ T cells from PBMCs. These receptors were obtained from a man younger than 35 in good health. Some clones in this sample may be carry-over from other donors' samples. The conserved cysteine and the conserved F or W are not part of the CDR3 here. A D gene is named only where the DNA matches it firmly.

cdr3_aa j_call v_call d_call
ASSPRQGPYNEQF TRBJ2-1 TRBV27 TRBD1
ASSPDRVVEQY TRBJ2-7 TRBV2 TRBD1
ASSWLAGARNEQF TRBJ2-1 TRBV13 TRBD2
ASSDRGLGNEQF TRBJ2-1 TRBV2 .
ASSPSFRTGPYEQY TRBJ2-7 TRBV7-8 TRBD1
ASSKTGQYWYGYT TRBJ1-2 TRBV21-1 .
ASSGTVPGEKLF TRBJ1-4 TRBV27 .
ASSFSSGTYEQY TRBJ2-7 TRBV28 TRBD2
ASSLLGFQPQH TRBJ1-5 TRBV7-8 .
ASSLNLLAGSYEQY TRBJ2-7 TRBV27 TRBD2
ASSVVDAPGELF TRBJ2-2 TRBV9 .
ASSPGTINTEAF TRBJ1-1 TRBV27 .
ASSSQRLAGGQSEQF TRBJ2-1 TRBV7-2 TRBD2
ASSELEKGYEQY TRBJ2-7 TRBV2 .
ASSFGTGNLGQY TRBJ2-7 TRBV5-6 TRBD1
ASSQVPSSYEQY TRBJ2-7 TRBV4-1 .
ASSSQETQY TRBJ2-5 TRBV27 .
ASRSDGLADPYEQY TRBJ2-7 TRBV7-2 TRBD2
AWSVGLGIGELF TRBJ2-2 TRBV30 .
ASSPGQPQETQY TRBJ2-5 TRBV9 TRBD1
ASSSYGSGNTIY TRBJ1-3 TRBV19 .
ASSLTSAASYEQY TRBJ2-7 TRBV27 .
ASSLWVTSGIQY TRBJ2-3 TRBV28 TRBD2
ASSAGNNEQF TRBJ2-1 TRBV9 .
SVGLAGASEQY TRBJ2-7 TRBV29-1 TRBD2
ASSQTRTGEQEKLF TRBJ1-4 TRBV7-9 TRBD1
ASSLPSGRVTGELF TRBJ2-2 TRBV7-9 TRBD2
ASSPGLAGPLGELF TRBJ2-2 TRBV11-2 TRBD2
AWSVLAGDAGANVLT TRBJ2-6 TRBV30 TRBD2
ASSARLAGAHNEQF TRBJ2-1 TRBV6-1 TRBD2
ASSLSRRVLSGELF TRBJ2-2 TRBV7-9 .
ASSTEREYEQY TRBJ2-7 TRBV28 TRBD2
ASSLDASGSAVAGELF TRBJ2-2 TRBV5-5 TRBD2
ASSLRGGNTEAF TRBJ1-1 TRBV5-1 .
ASSPVRESSYEQY TRBJ2-7 TRBV5-4 .
ASSPTRTGELF TRBJ1-4 TRBV28 .
ASSSRTENEKLF TRBJ1-4 TRBV7-6 .
ASSQVRQGRHEQY TRBJ2-7 TRBV4-1 .
ASTHVPSRYDTGELF TRBJ2-2 TRBV27 .
ASSSSGTGYEKLF TRBJ1-4 TRBV5-8 TRBD1
ASSYGGLYGYT TRBJ1-2 TRBV7-9 .
ASSQSGGAFATNEKLF TRBJ1-4 TRBV23-1 .
ASSQAGTSGRWEQY TRBJ2-7 TRBV4-1 TRBD2
ASKMNTEAF TRBJ1-1 TRBV28 .